These 4 T cell receptor beta chains originate from one sample sequenced in a study of T cell responses to AZD1222 COVID-19 vaccine. TCRdb's table, derived via immunoSEQ multiplex PCR, lists solely in-frame clones and lacks some. The sample consists of about 270,000 clones, approximately 94% of them appearing once. The source material was peripheral blood, sampled 28 days after the second AZD1222 dose. The receptors were sampled from an adult who received the AZD1222 COVID-19 vaccine.

This clone was seen a single time. This sequence joins TRBV28 and TRBJ2-7; maybe TRBD1 (5 bases). CDR3 length: 12 residues. Trimming removed 6 bases from V and 6 bases from J, with 12 bases in between. Germline loops: CDR1 MDHEN, CDR2 SYDVKM. The CDR3 DNA follows: TGTGCCAGCAGCATAAAGGGGTCCGAGCAGTACTTC. This sequence encodes CASSIKGSEQYF.

The chain carries TRBV18 and TRBJ2-7; TRBD1 matches 9 bases. The V segment lost 4 bases and the J segment 3 bases; nucleotides outside the gene matches: 7. Germline CDR1 and CDR2: KGHSH and LQKENI. This CDR3 contains 15 residues. The CDR3 region is CASSLGTGQGYEQYF. The CDR3 nucleotides read TGTGCCAGCTCACTAGGGACAGGGCAAGGCTACGAGCAGTACTTC.

This clone was seen just once. V gene TRBV23-1 combines with J gene TRBJ1-6; the match to TRBD1 covers 8 bases. TRBV23-1 is an ORF, with its function uncertain. The CDR3 has 14 amino acids. The V segment lost 6 bases and the J segment 6 bases; nucleotides outside the gene matches: 4. The CDR3 is CASSQGAFNSPLHF. The CDR3 DNA reads as TGCGCCAGCAGCCAGGGGGCTTTTAATTCACCCCTCCACTTT.

This clone was seen more than once but under ten times. This chain connects TRBV10-1 to TRBJ1-4; D ambiguous. With 10 bases removed from V and 8 bases from J, the gap between germline ends came to 17 bases. Germline-derived CDR1 and CDR2 are WNHNN and SYGVQD (reference sequence). This CDR3 region has 13 residues. The CDR3 loop is CAIPIRLREKLFF. The CDR3 DNA reads TGCGCCATCCCGATCAGGTTAAGGGAAAAACTGTTTTTT.